The present entry profiles one TCR beta chain with its context. Its antigen remains unidentified. Base qualities were left out, and no much larger clone turns up one base away. A cohort of more than 25 patients with locally advanced or metastatic urothelial carcinoma, treated at Memorial Sloan Kettering on a trial protocol, was included. Peripheral blood mononuclear cells were collected pretreatment and during treatment, with between 1 and 8 total time points obtained per patient. The Qiagen DNeasy Blood extraction kit was used to purify genomic DNA from total PBMCs and tumor samples. PBMCs were collected pretreatment and during treatment and were isolated and stored as previously described. CDR1 is given as GTSNPN and CDR2 as SVGIG, both from the germline V gene (reference sequence). The CDR3 holds 17 amino acids from the cysteine to the phenylalanine. Only the CDR3 DNA is retained, 51 bases long and in frame from the first base. For this chain, trimming is 3 bases at the V end and 1 base at the J end, and the number of junction bases without a gene match is 9.

These data are taken from a study of PD-L1 blockade in urothelial cancer (dated by TCRdb to the late 2010s). Broadly, across the study: Therapy was started at some point between 2013 and 2015 for all patients, and atezolizumab 1,200 mg was administered intravenously every 3 weeks. Pretreatment tumor samples and matched peripheral blood, collected serially before and after atezolizumab treatment, underwent TCR sequencing. Blood samples gave median yields of about 150,000 T cells and over 80,000 unique TCRs, along with a median clonality of roughly 0.08. Patients had an ECOG performance status of 0 or 1 and had received between 0 and 3 prior chemotherapy regimens. Durable clinical benefit meant progression-free survival longer than 6 months, and TCR features were also tested against progression-free and overall survival. The study was an exploratory multi-omic analysis of somatic, immune and clinical correlates of response to PD-L1 blockade with atezolizumab in urothelial cancer. Twenty-five of 29 patients were males with bladder-origin urothelial cancer, and 18 of 29 reported a prior smoking history. Pretreatment blood TCR-seq was available for nearly 30 patients, at least one posttreatment blood collection was obtained for about 25 patients, and tumor TCR-seq was available for about 25 patients. Blood samples were analyzed at two time points: 3 weeks after treatment start (second dose) and 6 weeks after treatment start. Several patients achieved durable clinical benefit and approximately 20 did not. In the same patients, pretreatment tumors underwent whole exome sequencing and RNA sequencing in addition to TCR sequencing.

What the study reported, not specific to this receptor: At 3 weeks after the start of treatment, tumor-associated TCR clones in peripheral blood had expanded more in patients with durable benefit (n ≈ 24, p = 0.022). Improved progression-free and overall survival was associated with having pretreatment peripheral blood TCR clonality below the median. Because the sample size was small (n ≈ 30) and many exploratory analyses were performed, the results are intended to be hypothesis-generating.

To estimate absolute template abundance from read counts, synthetic TCR analog templates were spiked into each PCR. The immunoSEQ assay used bias-controlled V and J gene primers to amplify TCRbeta CDR3 regions from genomic DNA. Sequencing of rearranged TCRbeta segments was performed at approximately 20X coverage. The study's processing was this. Sequencing errors were corrected by clustering and CDR3s were annotated against IMGT to assign V, D and J genes. Downstream analyses used only productive TCRbeta rearrangements and left out out-of-frame or stop-codon sequences. To compute clonality, Shannon entropy was normalized by the log of the number of unique productive sequences and then subtracted from one. Clones differing between time points or between blood and tumor were identified using Fisher's exact test with Benjamini-Hochberg correction, with an adjusted p below 0.01 applied as the threshold. In its TCRdb copy, this immuneACCESS table keeps in-frame sequences only and misses some clones. Where compared with another copy, unresolved V genes explain less than half of these, and the others have no known cause. V and J calls and clone size are those listed in that table; D and trimming were worked out from the DNA. The sample has some 80,000 clones on record, around 90% of them singletons. The ten largest clones capture around 5% of the sample.

The chain was built from TRBV30 and TRBJ2-2; 9 bases in between match TRBD2. The sample here was PBMCs, taken around atezolizumab (anti-PD-L1) treatment. This clonotype was obtained from a woman in her seventies with urothelial cancer. The nucleotides read TGTGCCTGGAGGTGGTTGGTAGCGGGAGTGAACACCGGGGAGCTGTTTTTT. It translates as CAWRWLVAGVNTGELFF.